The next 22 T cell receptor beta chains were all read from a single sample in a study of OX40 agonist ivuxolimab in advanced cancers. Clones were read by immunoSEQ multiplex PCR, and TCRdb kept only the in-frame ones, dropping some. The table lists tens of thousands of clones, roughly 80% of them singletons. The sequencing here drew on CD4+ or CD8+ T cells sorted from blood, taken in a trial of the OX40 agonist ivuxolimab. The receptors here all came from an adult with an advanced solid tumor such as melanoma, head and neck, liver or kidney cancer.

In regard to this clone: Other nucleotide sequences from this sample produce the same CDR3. DNA of the CDR3: TGCGCCAGCAGCCAAGATGGGGGGGCAGGAGAAAAACTGTTTTTT. Translated, it gives CASSQDGGAGEKLFF. V gene TRBV4-1 combines with J gene TRBJ1-4, with a weak D call TRBD1 (6 bases). Trimming took 0 bases from V and 8 from J, leaving 13 bases between them. Germline V gives CDR1 MGHRA, CDR2 YSYEKL. The CDR3 loop spans 15 amino acids.

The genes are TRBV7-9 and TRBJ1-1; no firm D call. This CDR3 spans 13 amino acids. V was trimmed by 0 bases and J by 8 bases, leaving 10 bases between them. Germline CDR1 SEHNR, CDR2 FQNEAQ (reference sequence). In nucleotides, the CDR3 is TGTGCCAGCAGCTTAGCAAGGAGGGAAGAAGCTTTCTTT. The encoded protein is CASSLARREEAFF.

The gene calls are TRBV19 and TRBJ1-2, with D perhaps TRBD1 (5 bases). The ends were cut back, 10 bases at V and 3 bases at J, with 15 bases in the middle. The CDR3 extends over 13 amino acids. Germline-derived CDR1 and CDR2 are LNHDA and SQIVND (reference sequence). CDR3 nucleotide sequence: TGTGCCACCTCCCAATTGGGGGACTATGGCTACACCTTC. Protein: CATSQLGDYGYTF.

The CDR3: CASSLWTSGFGELFF. CDR3 coding DNA: TGTGCCAGCAGCTTATGGACTAGCGGGTTCGGGGAGCTGTTTTTT. The chain carries TRBV7-3 and TRBJ2-2; TRBD2 agrees at 11 bases. J was trimmed by 7 bases and V by 2 bases; bases with no gene match: 3. The germline V gene encodes CDR1 SGHTA and CDR2 FQGTGA. The CDR3 has 15 amino acids.

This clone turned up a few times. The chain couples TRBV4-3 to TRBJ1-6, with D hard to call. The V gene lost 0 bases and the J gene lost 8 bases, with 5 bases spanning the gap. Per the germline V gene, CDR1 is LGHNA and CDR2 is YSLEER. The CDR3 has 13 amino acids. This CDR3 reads CASSQDFYSPLHF. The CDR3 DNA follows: TGCGCCAGCAGCCAAGATTTTTATTCACCCCTCCACTTT.

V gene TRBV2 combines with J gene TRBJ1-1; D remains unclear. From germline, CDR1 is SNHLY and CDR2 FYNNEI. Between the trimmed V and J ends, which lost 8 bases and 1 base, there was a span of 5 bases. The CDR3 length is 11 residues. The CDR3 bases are TGTGCCAGCCTACAGAACACTGAAGCTTTCTTT. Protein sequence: CASLQNTEAFF.

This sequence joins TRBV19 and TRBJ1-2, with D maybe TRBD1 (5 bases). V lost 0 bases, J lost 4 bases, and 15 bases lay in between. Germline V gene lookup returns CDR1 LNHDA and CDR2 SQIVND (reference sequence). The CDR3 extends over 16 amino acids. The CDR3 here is CASSIEDIRQGYGYTF. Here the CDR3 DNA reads TGTGCCAGTAGTATAGAGGACATAAGGCAGGGCTATGGCTACACCTTC.

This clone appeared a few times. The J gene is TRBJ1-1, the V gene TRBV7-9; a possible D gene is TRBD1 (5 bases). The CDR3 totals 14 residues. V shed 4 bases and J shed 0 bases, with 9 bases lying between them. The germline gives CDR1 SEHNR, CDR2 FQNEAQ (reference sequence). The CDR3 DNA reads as TGTGCCAGCAGCTCCGGGGGGATGAACACTGAAGCTTTCTTT. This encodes CASSSGGMNTEAFF.

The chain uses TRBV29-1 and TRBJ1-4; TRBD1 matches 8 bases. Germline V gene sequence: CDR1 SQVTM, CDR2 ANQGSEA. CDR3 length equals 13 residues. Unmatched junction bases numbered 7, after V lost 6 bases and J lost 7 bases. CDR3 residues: CSVAGQGGEKLFF. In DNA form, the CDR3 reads TGCAGCGTCGCCGGACAGGGTGGTGAAAAACTGTTTTTT.

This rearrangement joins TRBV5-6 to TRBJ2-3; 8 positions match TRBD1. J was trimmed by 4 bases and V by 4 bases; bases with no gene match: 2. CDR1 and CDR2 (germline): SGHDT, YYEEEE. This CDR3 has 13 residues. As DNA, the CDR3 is TGTGCCAGCAGCAGACAGGGGCCAGATACGCAGTATTTT. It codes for CASSRQGPDTQYF. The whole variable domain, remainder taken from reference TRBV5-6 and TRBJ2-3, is DAGVTQSPTHLIKTRGQQVTLRCSPKSGHDTVSWYQQALGQGPQFIFQYYEEEERQRGNFPDRFSGHQFPNYSSELNVNALLLGDSALYLCASSRQGPDTQYFGPGTRLTVL.

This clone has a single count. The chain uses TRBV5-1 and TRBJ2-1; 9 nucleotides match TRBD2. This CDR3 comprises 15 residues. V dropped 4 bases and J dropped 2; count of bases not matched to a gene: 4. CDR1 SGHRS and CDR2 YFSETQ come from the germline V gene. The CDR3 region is CASSGSGRPYNEQFF. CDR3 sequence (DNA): TGCGCCAGCAGCGGAAGCGGGAGGCCCTACAATGAGCAGTTCTTC.

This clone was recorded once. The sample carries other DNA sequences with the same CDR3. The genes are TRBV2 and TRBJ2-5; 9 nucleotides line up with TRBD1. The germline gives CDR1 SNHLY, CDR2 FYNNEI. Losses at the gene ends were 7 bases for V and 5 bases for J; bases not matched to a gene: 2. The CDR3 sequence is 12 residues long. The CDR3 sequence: CASTGTGETQYF. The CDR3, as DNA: TGTGCCAGCACCGGGACAGGGGAGACCCAGTACTTC.

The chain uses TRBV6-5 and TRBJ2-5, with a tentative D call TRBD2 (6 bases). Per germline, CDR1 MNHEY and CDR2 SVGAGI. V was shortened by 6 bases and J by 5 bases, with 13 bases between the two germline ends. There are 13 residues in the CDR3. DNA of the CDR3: TGTGCCAGCAGCCCTGCGGGACTGGAGACCCAGTACTTC. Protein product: CASSPAGLETQYF.

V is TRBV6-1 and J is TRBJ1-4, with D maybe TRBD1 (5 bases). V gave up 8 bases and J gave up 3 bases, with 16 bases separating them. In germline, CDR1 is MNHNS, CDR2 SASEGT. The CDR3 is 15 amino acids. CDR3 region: CASPRWGGPNEKLFF. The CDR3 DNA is TGTGCCAGCCCAAGGTGGGGGGGACCTAATGAAAAACTGTTTTTT.

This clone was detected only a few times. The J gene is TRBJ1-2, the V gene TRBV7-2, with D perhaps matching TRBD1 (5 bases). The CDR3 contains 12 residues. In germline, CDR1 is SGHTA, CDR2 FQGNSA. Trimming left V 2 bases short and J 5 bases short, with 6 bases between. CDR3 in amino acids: CASSLQGYGYTF. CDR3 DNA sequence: TGTGCCAGCAGCTTACAGGGTTATGGCTACACCTTC.

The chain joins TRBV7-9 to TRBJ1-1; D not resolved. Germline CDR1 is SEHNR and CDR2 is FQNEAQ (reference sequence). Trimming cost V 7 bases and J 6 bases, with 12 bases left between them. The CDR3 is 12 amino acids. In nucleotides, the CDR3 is TGTGCCAGCAACGCGTTAGAGGCTGAAGCTTTCTTT. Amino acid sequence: CASNALEAEAFF.

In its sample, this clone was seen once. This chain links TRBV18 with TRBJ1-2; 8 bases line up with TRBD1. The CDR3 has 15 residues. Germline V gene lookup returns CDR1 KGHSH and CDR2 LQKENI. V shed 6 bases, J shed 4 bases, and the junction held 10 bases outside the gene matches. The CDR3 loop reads CASSPVDRAGYGYTF. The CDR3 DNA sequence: TGTGCCAGCTCTCCTGTGGACAGGGCCGGCTATGGCTACACCTTC. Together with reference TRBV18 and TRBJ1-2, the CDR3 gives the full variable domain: NAGVMQNPRHLVRRRGQEARLRCSPMKGHSHVYWYRQLPEEGLKFMVYLQKENIIDESGMPKERFSAEFPKEGPSILRIQQVVRGDSAAYFCASSPVDRAGYGYTFGSGTRLTVV.

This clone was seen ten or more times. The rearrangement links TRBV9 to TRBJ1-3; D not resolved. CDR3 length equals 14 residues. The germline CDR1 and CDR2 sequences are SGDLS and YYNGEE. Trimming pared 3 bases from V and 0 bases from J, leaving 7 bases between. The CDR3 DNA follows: TGTGCCAGCAGCGCTGGAATCTCTGGAAACACCATATATTTT. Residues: CASSAGISGNTIYF.

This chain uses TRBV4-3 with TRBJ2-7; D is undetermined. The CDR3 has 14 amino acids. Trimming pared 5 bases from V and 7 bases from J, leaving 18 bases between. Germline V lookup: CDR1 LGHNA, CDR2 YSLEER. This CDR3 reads CASSLVYQTTEQYF. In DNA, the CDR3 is TGCGCCAGCAGCTTAGTATACCAAACCACGGAGCAGTACTTC.

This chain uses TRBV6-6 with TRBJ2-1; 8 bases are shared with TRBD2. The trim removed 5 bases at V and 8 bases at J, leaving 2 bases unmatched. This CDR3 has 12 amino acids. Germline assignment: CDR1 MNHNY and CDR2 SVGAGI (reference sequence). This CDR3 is CASSPLADEQFF. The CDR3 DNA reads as TGTGCCAGCAGTCCACTAGCGGATGAGCAGTTCTTC.

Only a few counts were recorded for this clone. CDR3 coding DNA: TGTGCCAGCAGTGAACCGGGACAGGGGGCAAACGAGCAGTACTTC. This codes for CASSEPGQGANEQYF. This chain uses TRBV6-1 with TRBJ2-7; 12 bases fit TRBD1. Germline loops: CDR1 MNHNS, CDR2 SASEGT. The CDR3 length is 15 residues. J gave up 5 bases and V 2 bases, and 4 bases lay outside the gene matches.

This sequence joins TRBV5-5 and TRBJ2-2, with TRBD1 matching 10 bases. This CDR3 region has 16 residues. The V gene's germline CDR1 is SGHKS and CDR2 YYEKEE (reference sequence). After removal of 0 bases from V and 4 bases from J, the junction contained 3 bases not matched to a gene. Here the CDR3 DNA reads TGTGCCAGCAGCTTGGGACAGGGGGCGGTCACCGGGGAGCTGTTTTTT. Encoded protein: CASSLGQGAVTGELFF.